The TCR beta chain under discussion was sequenced for a study of blood T cells in healthy people across ages. The study, taken as a whole, reports: Estimated diversity, derived from one million T cells, was regarded as an underestimate.

The second PCR ran about 6 to 12 cycles with a sample-barcoded 5' primer and J-beta primers. TCRdb used MiXCR to reprocess the 5' RACE reads, holding one entry per CDR3 protein. This sample yields under 2 million distinct CDR3 sequences, of which roughly 32% are seen a single time; about 11% belongs to the top ten. Isolation yielded PBMCs, at least 7 million per sample, in every case. Points on this clonotype: Its target is unknown.

Per germline, CDR1 DFQATT and CDR2 SNEGSKA (reference sequence). There are 14 residues in the CDR3. With 3 bases removed from V and 0 bases from J, the gap between germline ends came to 11 bases. The V call is TRBV20-1, the J call TRBJ1-1, with unresolved D. The sequence derives from a woman aged 25 to 45 in good health. Sequencing was done on a sample of blood. The CDR3 nucleotides are TGCAGTGCTAGTTTCGACGGCTTGAACACTGAAGCTTTCTTT. It is translated as CSASFDGLNTEAFF.